Below, one T cell receptor beta chain is given with its context. Its antigen is currently not known. No quality values exist for individual bases; no much larger clone is one base distant. The immunoSEQ Assay, a bias-controlled multiplex PCR, was used to amplify TCRbeta CDR3 regions from genomic DNA. The study's own analysis went as follows. The number of nucleated cells in each sample was estimated from the amplification of reference gene primers within the assay. Sequence reads were collapsed and filtered to measure the absolute abundance of every unique TCRbeta CDR3 rearrangement. For each sample, productive Simpson clonality was calculated by taking the square root of Simpson's diversity index across productive rearrangements. TCRdb took over this immuneACCESS table, retaining in-frame rearrangements with V and J assigned. Such tables are incomplete; in checked studies, under half of the missing clones stem from an unresolved V gene, and the remainder is unexplained. The V and J calls and clone size are taken from that table; D and trimming were inferred from the DNA. This sample lists 65,000 or so clones; 65% to 85% were detected once. The ten most abundant clones make up about 25% of the sample.

A distance of 10 bases separates the germline ends of V and J, which lose 3 bases and 2 bases respectively. The CDR3 measures 14 amino acids from cysteine to phenylalanine. The entry retains the CDR3 DNA only, 42 bases that are in frame from base 1. Looking up the germline V gene yields CDR1 KGHSH and CDR2 LQKENI. These data are taken from a study of blood T cell repertoires in COVID-19 (TCRdb year 2020). Broadly, across the study: The collaborator samples originated in the United States, Italy and Spain and spanned the acute and convalescent phases of COVID-19. The material from the prospective study consisted of cDNA or gDNA derived from T cells, B-cell-depleted T cells, or PBMCs. Subjects who had been exposed to COVID-19, were actively infected with it, or had recovered from it provided the deeply sampled blood TCRbeta repertoires that made up the dataset. The repertoires were released in a freely available public database meant as a resource for research on the immune response to SARS-CoV-2. The samples were drawn from two sources: the first 160 participants of the ongoing ImmuneRACE study, and about 1,300 subjects contributed by 6 global collaborators. The sample metadata nearly always contained a de-identified subject ID, COVID-19 status, age in years and sex. Where available, HLA class I and class II types were taken from metadata supplied by the sample provider and were not determined by assay-based typing. General conclusions and limits of the study: The amount of clinical and demographic metadata varied by source and participant and was provided uncurated.

Whole blood was collected in K2EDTA tubes by collaborating institutions according to the institutions' own protocols. Collaborator samples were shipped for TCRbeta analysis as frozen whole blood, isolated PBMCs, or DNA extracted from either sample type. The specimen was peripheral blood. The TCR originated in a human donor in a cohort sampled during active COVID-19. This sequence uses TRBV18 and TRBJ2-5; no D gene is confidently identified. The CDR3 protein is CASSPLSRQETQYF. The DNA is as follows: TGTGCCAGCTCACCCCTGAGCCGGCAAGAGACCCAGTACTTC.